This is a list of T cell receptor beta chains from one sample in a study of blood T cell repertoires in COVID-19. Assay used: immunoSEQ multiplex PCR; TCRdb lists only in-frame clones, some missing. The sample shows 190,000 or so clones, about 80% of them seen only once. Input material: PBMCs or T cells enriched from blood (not recorded which). Every receptor here comes from a man aged 40-49 years who had recovered from COVID-19. The CDR3 runs from the conserved cysteine through the conserved F or W. A D gene is named only where the DNA matches it firmly. Some rows have no size entry. The others give once, few or many, or a class for an expanded clone.

v_call,j_call,clone_size,d_call,cdr3_nt,cdr3_aa
TRBV12-5,TRBJ2-2,once,NA,TGTGCTAGTGGTTTGCCCCGGACTAAGCACACCGGGGAGCTGTTTTTT,CASGLPRTKHTGELFF
TRBV5-5,TRBJ2-1,NA,NA,TGTGCCAGCATAGGAGGCCCAATTTCCTACAATGAGCAGTTCTTC,CASIGGPISYNEQFF
TRBV6-1,TRBJ2-1,NA,NA,TGTGCCAGCAGTGACCCCGAAGAGGGGGTCTACAATGAGCAGTTCTTC,CASSDPEEGVYNEQFF
TRBV25-1,TRBJ1-2,NA,TRBD1,TGTGCCAGCAGTGAACCGGGACAGATATATGGCTACACCTTC,CASSEPGQIYGYTF
TRBV21-1,TRBJ1-5,NA,NA,TGTGCCAGCAGCAAAGCGGACAGGGATGTCGGTCAGCCCCAGCATTTT,CASSKADRDVGQPQHF
TRBV5-1,TRBJ1-2,NA,NA,TGCGCCAGCAGGGACACGGCTAACTATGGCTACACCTTC,CASRDTANYGYTF
TRBV6-2/TRBV6-3,TRBJ1-2,NA,NA,TGTGCCAGCAGTTGGCGGATTAATTATGGCTACACCTTC,CASSWRINYGYTF
TRBV11-2,TRBJ2-7,NA,TRBD1,TGTGCCAGCAGCATTACAGGGGTCGAGCAGTACTTC,CASSITGVEQYF
TRBV7-9,TRBJ1-2,NA,NA,TGTGCCAGCAGCTCCGATTGGACAGAAGCTAACTATGGCTACACCTTC,CASSSDWTEANYGYTF
TRBV29-1,TRBJ2-1,NA,NA,TGCAGCGTCGGGACACTATCCAGGTCCTACAATGAGCAGTTCTTC,CSVGTLSRSYNEQFF
TRBV15,TRBJ1-2,NA,NA,TGTGCCACCAGCAGAGAGGCAGGGACTTATGGCTACACCTTC,CATSREAGTYGYTF
TRBV19,TRBJ1-2,NA,TRBD1,TGTGCCAGTTGCGAAACAGGGGGGCTAGGTGGCTACACCTTC,CASCETGGLGGYTF